This T cell receptor (beta chain) originates from a study of T cell clones after liver transplantation. Study overall: Third-party-reactive TCRbeta sequences from pre-transplant mixed lymphocyte reactions served as antigen-independent comparators. Standard immunosuppression, with no induction, continued until 12-24 months after transplant. Draws occurred before transplant, before withdrawal, and after complete or failed withdrawal. Study-level results: Rather than being deleted, graft donor-reactive T cells may have moved into the graft.

Germline CDR1 is SNHLY and CDR2 is FYNNEI. V lost 4 bases to trimming and J lost 5 bases; unmatched junction nucleotides: 6. This CDR3 contains 15 residues. The data were produced by immunoSEQ multiplex PCR, yet TCRdb's version contains in-frame clones alone and is incomplete. This table has around 110,000 clones, 90% appearing once. Concerning this clone itself: Its target is unknown.

Sequencing was performed on CD4+ T cells from blood, taken 12 months after liver transplant. This receptor was obtained from a human patient who received a liver transplant. Some T cells may arise from the graft donor. The chain recombines TRBV2 with TRBJ2-2; 8 bases line up with TRBD1. CDR3 DNA sequence: TGTGCCAGCAGTGCTGACAGGGGACCGACCGGGGAGCTGTTTTTT. It codes for CASSADRGPTGELFF.